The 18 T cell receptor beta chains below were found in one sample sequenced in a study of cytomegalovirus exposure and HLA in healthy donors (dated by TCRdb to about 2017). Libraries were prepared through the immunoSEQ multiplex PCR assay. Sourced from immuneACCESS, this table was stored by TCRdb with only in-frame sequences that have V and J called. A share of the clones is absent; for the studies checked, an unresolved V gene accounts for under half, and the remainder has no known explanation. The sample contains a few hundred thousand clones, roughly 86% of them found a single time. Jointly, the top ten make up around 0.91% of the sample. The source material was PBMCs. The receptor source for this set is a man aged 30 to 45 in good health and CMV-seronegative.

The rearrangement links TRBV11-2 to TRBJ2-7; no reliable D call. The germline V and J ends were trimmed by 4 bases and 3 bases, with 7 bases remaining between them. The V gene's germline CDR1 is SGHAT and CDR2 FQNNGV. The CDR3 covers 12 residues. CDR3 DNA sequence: TGTGCCAGCAGCTCCGCGTACTACGAGCAGTACTTC. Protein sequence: CASSSAYYEQYF.

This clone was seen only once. CDR3 protein: CASSQEGQSPPYGYTF. CDR3 nucleotides: TGCGCCAGCAGCCAAGAGGGACAGTCCCCCCCCTATGGCTACACCTTC. The V call is TRBV4-3, the J call TRBJ1-2; 7 bases fit TRBD1. CDR1 and CDR2 from the germline V gene are LGHNA and YSLEER. The CDR3 has 16 residues. Trimming removed 0 bases from V and 4 bases from J; junction bases left unmatched: 8.

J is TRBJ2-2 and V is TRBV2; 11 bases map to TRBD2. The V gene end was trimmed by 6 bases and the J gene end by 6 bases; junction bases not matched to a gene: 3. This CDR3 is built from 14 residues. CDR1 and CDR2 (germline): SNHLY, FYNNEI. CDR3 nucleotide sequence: TGTGCCAGCAGCGTACTAGCGGGGGCCGGGGAGCTGTTTTTT. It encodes CASSVLAGAGELFF.

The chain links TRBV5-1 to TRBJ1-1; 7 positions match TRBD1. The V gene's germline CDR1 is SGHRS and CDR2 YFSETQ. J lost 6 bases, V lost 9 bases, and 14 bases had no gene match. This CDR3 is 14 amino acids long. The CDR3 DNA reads TGCGCCACCCGGTCCCTTACAGGGGAGGCTGAAGCTTTCTTT. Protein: CATRSLTGEAEAFF.

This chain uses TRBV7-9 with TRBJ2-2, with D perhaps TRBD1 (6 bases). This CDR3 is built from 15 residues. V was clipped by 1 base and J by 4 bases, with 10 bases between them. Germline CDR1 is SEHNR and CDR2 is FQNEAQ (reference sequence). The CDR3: CASSLVWGPTGELFF. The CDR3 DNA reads TGTGCCAGCAGCTTAGTGTGGGGGCCCACCGGGGAGCTGTTTTTT.

The CDR3 nucleotides are TGTGCCAGCAGTTACCGCGGAGAGGGACAAGAGACCCAGTACTTC. Protein sequence: CASSYRGEGQETQYF. This chain joins TRBV6-5 and TRBJ2-5, with D possibly matching TRBD2 (5 bases). V gave up 2 bases and J gave up 2 bases, with 12 bases separating them. The CDR3 sequence is 15 residues long. Germline V gene data show CDR1 as MNHEY and CDR2 as SVGAGI.

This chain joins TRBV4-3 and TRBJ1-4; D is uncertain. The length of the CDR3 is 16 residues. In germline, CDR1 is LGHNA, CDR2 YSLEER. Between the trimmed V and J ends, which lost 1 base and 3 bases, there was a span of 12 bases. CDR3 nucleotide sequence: TGCGCCAGCAGCCAAGGCAGGCCCAGCCCTAATGAAAAACTGTTTTTT. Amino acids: CASSQGRPSPNEKLFF.

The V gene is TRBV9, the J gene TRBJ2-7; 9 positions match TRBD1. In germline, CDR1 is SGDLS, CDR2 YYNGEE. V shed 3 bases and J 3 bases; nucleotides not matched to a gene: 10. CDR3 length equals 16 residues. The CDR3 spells CASSAGGTGNRYEQYF. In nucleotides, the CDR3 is TGTGCCAGCAGCGCAGGAGGGACAGGGAACCGCTACGAGCAGTACTTC. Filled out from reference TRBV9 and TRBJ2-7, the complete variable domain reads DSGVTQTPKHLITATGQRVTLRCSPRSGDLSVYWYQQSLDQGLQFLIQYYNGEERAKGNILERFSAQQFPDLHSELNLSSLELGDSALYFCASSAGGTGNRYEQYFGPGTRLTVT.

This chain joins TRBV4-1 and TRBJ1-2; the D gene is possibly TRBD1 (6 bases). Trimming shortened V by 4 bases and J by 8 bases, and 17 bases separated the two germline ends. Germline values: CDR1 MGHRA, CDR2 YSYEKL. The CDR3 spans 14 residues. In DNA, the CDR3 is TGCGCCAGCAGCCCCCAAGGGACATTTCAGGGCTACACCTTC. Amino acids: CASSPQGTFQGYTF.

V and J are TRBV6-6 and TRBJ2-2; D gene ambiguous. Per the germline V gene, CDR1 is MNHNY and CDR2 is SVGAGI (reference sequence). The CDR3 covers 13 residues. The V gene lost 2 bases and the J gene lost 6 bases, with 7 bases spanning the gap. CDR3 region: CASSYRSSGELFF. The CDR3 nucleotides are TGTGCCAGCAGTTACAGGAGCTCCGGGGAGCTGTTTTTT.

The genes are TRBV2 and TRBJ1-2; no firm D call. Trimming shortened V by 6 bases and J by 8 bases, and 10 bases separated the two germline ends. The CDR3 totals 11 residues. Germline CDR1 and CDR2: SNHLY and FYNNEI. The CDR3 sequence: CASSAAEGYTF. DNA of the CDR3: TGTGCCAGCAGCGCCGCCGAGGGCTACACCTTC. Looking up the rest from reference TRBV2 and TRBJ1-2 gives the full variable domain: EPEVTQTPSHQVTQMGQEVILRCVPISNHLYFYWYRQILGQKVEFLVSFYNNEISEKSEIFDDQFSVERPDGSNFTLKIRSTKLEDSAMYFCASSAAEGYTFGSGTRLTVV.

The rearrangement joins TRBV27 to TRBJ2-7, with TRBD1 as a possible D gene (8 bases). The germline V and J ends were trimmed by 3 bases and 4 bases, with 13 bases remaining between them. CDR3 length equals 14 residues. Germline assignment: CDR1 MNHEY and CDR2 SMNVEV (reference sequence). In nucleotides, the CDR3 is TGTGCCAGCAGTTTCACAGGGGGGGGATACGAGCAGTACTTC. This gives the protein CASSFTGGGYEQYF.

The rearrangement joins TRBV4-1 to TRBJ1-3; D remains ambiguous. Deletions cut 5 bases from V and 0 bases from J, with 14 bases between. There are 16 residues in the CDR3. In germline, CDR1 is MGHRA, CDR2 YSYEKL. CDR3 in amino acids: CASSATGEVSGNTIYF. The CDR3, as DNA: TGCGCCAGCAGCGCTACCGGGGAAGTCTCTGGAAACACCATATATTTT.

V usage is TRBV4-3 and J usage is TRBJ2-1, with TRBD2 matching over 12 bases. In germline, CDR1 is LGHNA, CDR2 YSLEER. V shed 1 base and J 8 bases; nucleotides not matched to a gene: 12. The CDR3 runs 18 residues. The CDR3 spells CASSQASSILAGGYEQFF. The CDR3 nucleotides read TGCGCCAGCAGCCAAGCCTCTTCAATCCTAGCGGGGGGGTATGAGCAGTTCTTC.

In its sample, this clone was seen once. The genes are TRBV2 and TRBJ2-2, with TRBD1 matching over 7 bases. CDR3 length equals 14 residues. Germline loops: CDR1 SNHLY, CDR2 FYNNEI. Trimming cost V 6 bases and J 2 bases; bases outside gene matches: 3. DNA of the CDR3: TGTGCCAGCAGACGGGACAGTAACACCGGGGAGCTGTTTTTT. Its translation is CASRRDSNTGELFF.

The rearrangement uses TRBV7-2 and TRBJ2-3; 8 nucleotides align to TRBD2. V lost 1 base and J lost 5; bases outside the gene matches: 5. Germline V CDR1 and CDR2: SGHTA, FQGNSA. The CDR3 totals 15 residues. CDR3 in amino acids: CASSLGRGGKDTQYF. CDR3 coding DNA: TGTGCCAGCAGCTTAGGTCGGGGGGGCAAAGATACGCAGTATTTT. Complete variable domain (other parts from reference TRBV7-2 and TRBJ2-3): GAGVSQSPSNKVTEKGKDVELRCDPISGHTALYWYRQSLGQGLEFLIYFQGNSAPDKSGLPSDRFSAERTGGSVSTLTIQRTQQEDSAVYLCASSLGRGGKDTQYFGPGTRLTVL.

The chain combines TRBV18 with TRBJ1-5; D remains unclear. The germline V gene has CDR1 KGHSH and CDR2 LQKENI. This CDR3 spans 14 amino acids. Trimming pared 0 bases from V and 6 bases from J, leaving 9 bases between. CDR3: CASSPPGAIQPQHF. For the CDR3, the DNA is TGTGCCAGCTCACCACCGGGCGCGATTCAGCCCCAGCATTTT.

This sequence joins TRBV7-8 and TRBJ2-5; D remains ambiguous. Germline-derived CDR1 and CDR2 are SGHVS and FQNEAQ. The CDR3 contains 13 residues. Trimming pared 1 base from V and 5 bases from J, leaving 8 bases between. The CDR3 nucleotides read TGTGCCAGCAGCTTAGAAGTTCGGGAGACCCAGTACTTC. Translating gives CASSLEVRETQYF.